This T cell receptor beta chain was obtained from a study of response to subunit inactivated influenza vaccine. TCRdb fed the RT-PCR reads into MiXCR, producing one record per CDR3 protein. The table shows roughly 160,000 distinct CDR3 sequences, with around a tenth occurring only once. Study findings and constraints: Every seasonal influenza vaccination brings in few new T cells, the authors suggested.

This CDR3 is built from 16 residues. The V segment lost 3 bases and the J segment 5 bases; nucleotides outside the gene matches: 9. The germline V gene encodes CDR1 SGHVS and CDR2 FQNEAQ. About this clonotype: Its antigen is currently unknown.

The sequencing used CD8+ T cells sorted from PBMCs, collected about 24 months after vaccination. The TCR comes from a man aged 50 to 69 who received an inactivated influenza vaccine. The rearrangement uses TRBV7-8 and TRBJ2-1; 8 bases are a match to TRBD2. The CDR3 here is CASSLIAGTMNNEQFF. DNA of the CDR3: TGTGCCAGCAGCTTGATAGCGGGAACCATGAACAATGAGCAGTTCTTC. Combining the CDR3 with reference TRBV7-8 and TRBJ2-1 gives the whole variable domain GAGVSQSPRYKVAKRGQDVALRCDPISGHVSLFWYQQALGQGPEFLTYFQNEAQLDKSGLPSDRFFAERPEGSVSTLKIQRTQQEDSAVYLCASSLIAGTMNNEQFFGPGTRLTVL.